A selection of T cell receptor beta chains follows, all from one sample in a study of T cells after yellow fever vaccination. TCRdb fed the 5' RACE reads into MiXCR, producing one record per CDR3 protein. The profile covers about 60,000 distinct CDR3 sequences, with approximately 7% appearing a single time and 30% to 40% taken by the ten largest. This specimen was CD8+ T cells sorted from PBMCs, taken on the day of the first yellow fever vaccination. The receptors were gathered from a man aged 18 to 30 who received the YFV17D yellow fever vaccine. CDR3s include the opening cysteine and the closing phenylalanine or tryptophan. Fields, in order: D gene, J gene, clone size, V gene, CDR3 DNA, CDR3 protein. A D gene is named only where the DNA matches it firmly. The size of a clone is reported for some rows only, either as once, few or many, or as a class for expanded clones.

d_call: .
j_call: TRBJ2-3
clone_size: many
v_call: TRBV28
cdr3_nt: TGTGCCAGCAGTCACAAAGGGGGGCGAGTAGATACGCAGTATTTT
cdr3_aa: CASSHKGGRVDTQYF

d_call: TRBD2
j_call: TRBJ2-3
clone_size: many
v_call: TRBV4-2
cdr3_nt: TGTGCCAGCAGCCAAGACATGAGCGGGGGGGCTTTGGATACGCAGTATTTT
cdr3_aa: CASSQDMSGGALDTQYF

d_call: .
j_call: TRBJ1-2
clone_size: .
v_call: TRBV28
cdr3_nt: TGTGCCAGCAAAAGGGGCAGGGGTAACTATGGCTACACCTTC
cdr3_aa: CASKRGRGNYGYTF

d_call: TRBD1
j_call: TRBJ1-5
clone_size: few
v_call: TRBV4-2
cdr3_nt: TGTGCCAGCAGCCAAAGGACAGGGAATCAGCCCCAGCATTTT
cdr3_aa: CASSQRTGNQPQHF

d_call: .
j_call: TRBJ2-6
clone_size: few
v_call: TRBV12-3/TRBV12-4
cdr3_nt: TGTGCCAGCAGCCCTAGAGGGACTGGGGCCAACGTCCTGACTTTC
cdr3_aa: CASSPRGTGANVLTF

d_call: .
j_call: TRBJ2-5
clone_size: many
v_call: TRBV7-9
cdr3_nt: TGTGCCAGCAGCCTCGAGCCAGAGACCCAGTACTTC
cdr3_aa: CASSLEPETQYF

d_call: .
j_call: TRBJ2-1
clone_size: many
v_call: TRBV6-2/TRBV6-3
cdr3_nt: TGTGCCAGCAGCTTTACAGGGACGTACAATGAGCAGTTCTTC
cdr3_aa: CASSFTGTYNEQFF

d_call: TRBD2
j_call: TRBJ2-7
clone_size: many
v_call: TRBV7-9
cdr3_nt: TGTGCCAGCAGCCCCCGGGGGGCCTACGAGCAGTACTTC
cdr3_aa: CASSPRGAYEQYF

d_call: .
j_call: TRBJ1-6
clone_size: many
v_call: TRBV3-1
cdr3_nt: TGTGCCAGCAGCCAGGTGACAGCCGATTCACCCCTCCACTTT
cdr3_aa: CASSQVTADSPLHF

d_call: TRBD1
j_call: TRBJ2-7
clone_size: .
v_call: TRBV7-6
cdr3_nt: TGTGCCAGCAGCTCCGAGGGGACAGGAGCTTACGAGCAGTACTTC
cdr3_aa: CASSSEGTGAYEQYF

d_call: TRBD2
j_call: TRBJ2-1
clone_size: few
v_call: TRBV20-1
cdr3_nt: TGCAGTGCTAGAGATACGGGGGGGGCACGGGATGAGCAGTTCTTC
cdr3_aa: CSARDTGGARDEQFF

d_call: TRBD2
j_call: TRBJ2-7
clone_size: .
v_call: TRBV6-1
cdr3_nt: TGTGCCAGCAGCCCTCCTAGCGGGGCCTCCTACGAGCAGTACTTC
cdr3_aa: CASSPPSGASYEQYF

d_call: TRBD1
j_call: TRBJ2-2
clone_size: many
v_call: TRBV4-1
cdr3_nt: TGCGCCAGCAGCCCGCGGACAGGGAGTACCGGGGAGCTGTTTTTT
cdr3_aa: CASSPRTGSTGELFF

d_call: TRBD1
j_call: TRBJ2-7
clone_size: many
v_call: TRBV6-1
cdr3_nt: TGTGCCAGCAGTGAAGAGGCAGGGGACAGCTCCTACGAGCAGTACTTC
cdr3_aa: CASSEEAGDSSYEQYF

d_call: .
j_call: TRBJ2-5
clone_size: few
v_call: TRBV7-2
cdr3_nt: TGTGCCAGCAGCCGTACTCCCCTTTGGGGGGCCGGGGAGACCCAGTACTTC
cdr3_aa: CASSRTPLWGAGETQYF

d_call: .
j_call: TRBJ2-1
clone_size: few
v_call: TRBV20-1
cdr3_nt: TGCAGTGCTAGAGAGAAGGGGGGCAATGAGCAGTTCTTC
cdr3_aa: CSAREKGGNEQFF